Listed below are T cell receptor beta chains from one sample, sequenced in a study of cytomegalovirus exposure and HLA in healthy donors. The protocol was immunoSEQ multiplex PCR, while the TCRdb copy is restricted to in-frame clones and leaves out a portion. Altogether around 220,000 clones are present, around three quarters being singletons, with the ten largest covering roughly 16%. The sample comprised PBMCs. These receptors all stem from a man between 35 and 55 years old in good health and CMV-seronegative. Both conserved end residues are part of each CDR3. A D gene is named only where the DNA matches it firmly. Rows give clone size only sometimes, using once, few, many, or a class for an expanded clone.

V gene	clone size	D gene	J gene	CDR3 DNA	CDR3 protein
TRBV4-1	few	.	TRBJ2-1	TGCGCCAGCAGCAGCGTGACAGCAAACAATGAGCAGTTCTTC	CASSSVTANNEQFF
TRBV18	.	.	TRBJ1-1	TGTGCCAGCTCCCCAGACTCAGCCAAAGAAGCTTTCTTT	CASSPDSAKEAFF
TRBV2	.	.	TRBJ2-1	TGTGCCAGCCGAGAGGGTTTACATGAGCAGTTCTTC	CASREGLHEQFF
TRBV6-5	.	TRBD2	TRBJ2-7	TGTGCCAGCAGTCCCCCCGGGGGGAGAGGGTACGAGCAGTACTTC	CASSPPGGRGYEQYF
TRBV7-6	once	.	TRBJ2-3	TGTGCCAGCAGCTCCTACACAGATACGCAGTATTTT	CASSSYTDTQYF
TRBV5-1	.	TRBD1	TRBJ2-5	TGCGCCAGCAGCTTGTCCGGACAGGGCCAAGAGACCCAGTACTTC	CASSLSGQGQETQYF
TRBV19	.	.	TRBJ1-1	TGTGCCAGTAGTTTATCACAACAGGGGAACACTGAAGCTTTCTTT	CASSLSQQGNTEAFF
TRBV6-1	.	.	TRBJ2-2	TGTGCCAGCAGTGGCACAGGGTCCTTGAACACCGGGGAGCTGTTTTTT	CASSGTGSLNTGELFF
TRBV4-3	.	TRBD2	TRBJ2-5	TGCGCCAGCAGCCGAACTAGCGGGGGTAGGATGGAGACCCAGTACTTC	CASSRTSGGRMETQYF
TRBV7-9	.	.	TRBJ2-2	TGTGCCAGCAGCTTAGCAGGGGTCGTATGGACCGGGGAGCTGTTTTTT	CASSLAGVVWTGELFF
TRBV9	.	.	TRBJ1-2	TGTGCCAGCAGCGTAGGAAGGACAGACGCCTATGGCTACACCTTC	CASSVGRTDAYGYTF
TRBV28	once	TRBD1	TRBJ2-7	TGTGCCAGCGGCCCGACAGGGTCCTACGAGCAGTACTTC	CASGPTGSYEQYF
TRBV11-2	.	.	TRBJ1-1	TGTGCCAGCAGCTTAGGAGAGAACACTGAAGCTTTCTTT	CASSLGENTEAFF
TRBV28	few	.	TRBJ1-3	TGTGCCAGCAGTGGGGCGGCGGGACCAAACACCATATATTTT	CASSGAAGPNTIYF
TRBV5-1	.	.	TRBJ1-2	TGCGCCAGCAGCTTGTCCCCAGGGGATGGCTACACCTTC	CASSLSPGDGYTF
TRBV5-4	.	TRBD2	TRBJ2-1	TGTGCCAGCAGCTCCAGACTAGCGGGAGAGAGTGAGCAGTTCTTC	CASSSRLAGESEQFF
TRBV19	.	TRBD2	TRBJ2-1	TGTGCCAGTAGTGCCTACGGGGGGGCAGTCTACAATGAGCAGTTCTTC	CASSAYGGAVYNEQFF
TRBV5-8	.	TRBD1	TRBJ2-5	TGTGCCAGCAGCTTGGATCCGGGACAGCAAGAGACCCAGTACTTC	CASSLDPGQQETQYF
TRBV9	.	.	TRBJ2-5	TGTGCCAGCAGCGTAGCTATATCAGAGACCCAGTACTTC	CASSVAISETQYF
TRBV7-2	.	TRBD2	TRBJ2-1	TGTGCCAGCAGCCCCCGGACTAGCGGGGGGGATAATGAGCAGTTCTTC	CASSPRTSGGDNEQFF
TRBV5-4	.	.	TRBJ2-2	TGTGCCAGCAGTCAAAGGGGGTCCGGGGAGCTGTTTTTT	CASSQRGSGELFF
TRBV18	.	TRBD2	TRBJ2-5	TGTGCCAGCTCACCAGCTAGCGGAGCAGAGACCCAGTACTTC	CASSPASGAETQYF